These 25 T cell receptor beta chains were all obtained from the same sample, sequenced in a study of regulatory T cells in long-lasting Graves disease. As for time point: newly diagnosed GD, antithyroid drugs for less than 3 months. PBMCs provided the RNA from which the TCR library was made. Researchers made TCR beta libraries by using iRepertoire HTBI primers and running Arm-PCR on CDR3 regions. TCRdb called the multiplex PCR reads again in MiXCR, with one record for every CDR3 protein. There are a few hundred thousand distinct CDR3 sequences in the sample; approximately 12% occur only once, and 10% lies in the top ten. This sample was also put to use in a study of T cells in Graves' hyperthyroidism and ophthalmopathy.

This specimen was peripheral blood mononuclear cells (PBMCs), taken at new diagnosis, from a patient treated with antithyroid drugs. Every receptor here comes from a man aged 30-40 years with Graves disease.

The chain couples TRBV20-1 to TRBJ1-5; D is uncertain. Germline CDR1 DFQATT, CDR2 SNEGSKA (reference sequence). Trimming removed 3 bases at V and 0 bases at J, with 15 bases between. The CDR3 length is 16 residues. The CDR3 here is CSASTLQLHSNQPQHF. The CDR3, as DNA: TGCAGTGCTAGCACGCTACAGCTCCATAGCAATCAGCCCCAGCATTTT.

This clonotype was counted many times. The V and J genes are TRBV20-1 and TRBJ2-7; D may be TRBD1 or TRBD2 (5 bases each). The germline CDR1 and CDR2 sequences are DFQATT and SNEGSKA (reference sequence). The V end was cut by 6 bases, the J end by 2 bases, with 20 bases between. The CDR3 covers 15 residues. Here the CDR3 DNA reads TGCAGTGCAAGACAGACTTGGGGAGCGACCTACGAGCAGTACTTC. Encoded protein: CSARQTWGATYEQYF.

The CDR3 DNA follows: TGTGCCATCAATCAAGGGACTAGCGGGACAGATACGCAGTATTTT. As protein: CAINQGTSGTDTQYF. The V gene is TRBV10-3, the J gene TRBJ2-3; 12 bases line up with TRBD2. The germline V gene encodes CDR1 ENHRY and CDR2 SYGVKD. J lost 3 bases, V lost 7 bases, and 5 bases had no gene match. This CDR3 has 15 amino acids.

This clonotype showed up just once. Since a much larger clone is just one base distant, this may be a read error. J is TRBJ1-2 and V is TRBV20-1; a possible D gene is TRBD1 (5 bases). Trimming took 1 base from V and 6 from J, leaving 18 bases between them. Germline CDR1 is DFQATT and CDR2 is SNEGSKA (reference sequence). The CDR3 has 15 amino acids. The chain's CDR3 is CSARVALGGRDGYTF. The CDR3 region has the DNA TGCAGTGCTAGAGTAGCTTTGGGGGGAAGAGATGGCTACACCTTC.

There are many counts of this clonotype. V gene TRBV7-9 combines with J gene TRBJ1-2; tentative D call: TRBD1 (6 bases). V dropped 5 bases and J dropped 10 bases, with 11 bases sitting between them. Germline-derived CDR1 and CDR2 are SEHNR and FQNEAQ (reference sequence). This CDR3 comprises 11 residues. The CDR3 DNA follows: TGTGCCAGCAGCCTAGGGGGAAACTACACCTTC. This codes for CASSLGGNYTF.

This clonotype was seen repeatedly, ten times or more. The chain's CDR3 is CASRETGSSYEQYF. The DNA for the CDR3 is TGTGCCAGCAGGGAGACAGGGAGCTCCTACGAGCAGTACTTC. This sequence joins TRBV28 and TRBJ2-7, with 7 positions matching TRBD1. The CDR3 covers 14 residues. CDR1 is MDHEN and CDR2 is SYDVKM in the germline V gene. The junction had 5 bases not matched to a gene; V was cut back by 6 bases and J by 0 bases.

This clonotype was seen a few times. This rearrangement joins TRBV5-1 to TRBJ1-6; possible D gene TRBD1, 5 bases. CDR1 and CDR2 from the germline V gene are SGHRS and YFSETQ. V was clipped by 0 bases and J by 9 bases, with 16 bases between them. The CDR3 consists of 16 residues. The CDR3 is CASSLEVRGSSSPLHF. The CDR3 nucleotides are TGCGCCAGCAGCTTGGAAGTCCGGGGGAGCAGTTCACCCCTCCACTTT.

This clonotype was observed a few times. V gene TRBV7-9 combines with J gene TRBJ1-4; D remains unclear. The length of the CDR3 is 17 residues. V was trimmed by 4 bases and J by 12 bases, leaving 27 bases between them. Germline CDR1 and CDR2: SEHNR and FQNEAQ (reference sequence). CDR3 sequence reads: CASSYPPGRSTLGQLFF. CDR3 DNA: TGTGCCAGCAGCTACCCCCCCGGGCGGAGTACCTTAGGGCAACTGTTTTTT.

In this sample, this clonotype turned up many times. This chain's CDR3 is CASSEALAAYNEQFF. CDR3 coding DNA: TGTGCCAGCAGCGAGGCACTAGCGGCTTACAATGAGCAGTTCTTC. The chain employs TRBV6-1 and TRBJ2-1; 8 bases line up with TRBD2. Per germline, CDR1 MNHNS and CDR2 SASEGT. Trimming cost V 6 bases and J 4 bases; bases outside gene matches: 8. This CDR3 spans 15 amino acids.

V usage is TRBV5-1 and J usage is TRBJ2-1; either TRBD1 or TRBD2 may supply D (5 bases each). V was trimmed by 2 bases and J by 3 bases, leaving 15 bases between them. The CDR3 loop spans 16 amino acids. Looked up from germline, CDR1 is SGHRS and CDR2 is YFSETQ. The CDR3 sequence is CASSFQGDGGYNEQFF. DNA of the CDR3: TGCGCCAGCAGCTTTCAAGGGGACGGAGGCTACAATGAGCAGTTCTTC.

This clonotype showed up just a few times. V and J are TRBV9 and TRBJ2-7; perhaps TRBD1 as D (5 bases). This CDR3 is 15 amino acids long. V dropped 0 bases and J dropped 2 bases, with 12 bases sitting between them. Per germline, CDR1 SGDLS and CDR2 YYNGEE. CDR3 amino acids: CASSVGQGLTYEQYF. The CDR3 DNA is TGTGCCAGCAGCGTAGGGCAGGGTCTGACCTACGAGCAGTACTTC.

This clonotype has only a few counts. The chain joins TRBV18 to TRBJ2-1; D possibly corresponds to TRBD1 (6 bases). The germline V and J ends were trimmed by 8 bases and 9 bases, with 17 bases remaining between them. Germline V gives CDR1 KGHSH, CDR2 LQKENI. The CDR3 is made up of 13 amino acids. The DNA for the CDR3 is TGTGCCAGCACAACTGGGACAACCGGTGAGCAGTTCTTC. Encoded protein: CASTTGTTGEQFF.

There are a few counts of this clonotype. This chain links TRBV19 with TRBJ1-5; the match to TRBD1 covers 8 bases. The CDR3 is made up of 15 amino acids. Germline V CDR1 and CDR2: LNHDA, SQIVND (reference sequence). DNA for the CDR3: TGTGCTTCCCGGTACAGGGGGAAAGGCAATCAGCCCCAGCATTTT. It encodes CASRYRGKGNQPQHF.

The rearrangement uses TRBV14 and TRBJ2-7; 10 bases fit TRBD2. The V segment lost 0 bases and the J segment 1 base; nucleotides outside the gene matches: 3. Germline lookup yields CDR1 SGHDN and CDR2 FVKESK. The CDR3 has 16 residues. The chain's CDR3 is CASSQDQREGSYEQYF. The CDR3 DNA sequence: TGTGCCAGCAGCCAAGACCAGCGGGAGGGATCCTACGAGCAGTACTTC.

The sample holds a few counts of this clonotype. The CDR3 DNA follows: TGTGCCAGCAGCTTAGGACACATCTCCTACGAGCAGTACTTC. It translates to CASSLGHISYEQYF. The chain couples TRBV7-2 to TRBJ2-7, with D uncertain. V lost 1 base to trimming and J lost 0 bases, with 7 bases between them. The CDR3 extends over 14 amino acids. Germline CDR1 reads SGHTA; CDR2 reads FQGNSA.

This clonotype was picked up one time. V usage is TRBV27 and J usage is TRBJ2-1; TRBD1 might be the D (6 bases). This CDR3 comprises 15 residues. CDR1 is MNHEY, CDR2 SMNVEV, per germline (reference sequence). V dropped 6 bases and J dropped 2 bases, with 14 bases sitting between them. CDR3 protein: CASSRPDSPYNEQFF. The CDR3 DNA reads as TGTGCCAGCAGCCGACCGGACAGCCCCTACAATGAGCAGTTCTTC.

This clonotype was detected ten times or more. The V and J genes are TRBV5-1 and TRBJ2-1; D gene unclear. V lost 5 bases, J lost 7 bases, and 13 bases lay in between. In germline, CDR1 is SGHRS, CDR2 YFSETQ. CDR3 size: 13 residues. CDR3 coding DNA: TGCGCCAGCAGATCCGATATGGGGAATGAGCAGTTCTTC. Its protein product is CASRSDMGNEQFF.

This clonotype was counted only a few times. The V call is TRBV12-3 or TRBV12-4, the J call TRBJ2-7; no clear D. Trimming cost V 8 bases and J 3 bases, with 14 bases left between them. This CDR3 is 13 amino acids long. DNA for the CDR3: TGTGCCAGCCGCGTATTGGCAAACTACGAGCAGTACTTC. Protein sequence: CASRVLANYEQYF.

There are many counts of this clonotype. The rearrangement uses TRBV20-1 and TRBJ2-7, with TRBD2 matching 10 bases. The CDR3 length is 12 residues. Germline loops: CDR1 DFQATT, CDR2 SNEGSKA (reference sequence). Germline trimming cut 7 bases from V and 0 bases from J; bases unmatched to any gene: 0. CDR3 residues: CSGTSGSYEQYF. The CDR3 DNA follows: TGCAGTGGGACTAGCGGCTCCTACGAGCAGTACTTC.

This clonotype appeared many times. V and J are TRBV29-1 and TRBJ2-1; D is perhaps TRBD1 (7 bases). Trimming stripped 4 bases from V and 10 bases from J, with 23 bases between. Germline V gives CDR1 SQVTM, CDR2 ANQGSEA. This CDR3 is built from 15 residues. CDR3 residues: CSVVWGVRGVGEQFF. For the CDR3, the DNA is TGCAGCGTTGTATGGGGGGTCAGGGGGGTTGGGGAGCAGTTCTTC.

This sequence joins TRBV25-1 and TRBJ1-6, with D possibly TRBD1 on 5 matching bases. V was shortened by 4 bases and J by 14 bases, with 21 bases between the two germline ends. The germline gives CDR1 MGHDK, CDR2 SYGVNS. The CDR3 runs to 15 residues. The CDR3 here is CASSGSRWGFQALHF. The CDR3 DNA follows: TGTGCCAGCAGTGGTTCTAGGTGGGGGTTTCAGGCCCTCCACTTT. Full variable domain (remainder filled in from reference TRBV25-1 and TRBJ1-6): EADIYQTPRYLVIGTGKKITLECSQTMGHDKMYWYQQDPGMELHLIHYSYGVNSTEKGDLSSESTVSRIRTEHFPLTLESARPSHTSQYLCASSGSRWGFQALHFGNGTRLTVT.

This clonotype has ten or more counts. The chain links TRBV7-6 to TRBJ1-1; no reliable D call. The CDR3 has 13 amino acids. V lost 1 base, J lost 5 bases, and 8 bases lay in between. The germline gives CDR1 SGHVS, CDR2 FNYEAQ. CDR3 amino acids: CASSLEVATEAFF. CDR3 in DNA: TGTGCCAGCAGCTTAGAGGTGGCTACTGAAGCTTTCTTT.

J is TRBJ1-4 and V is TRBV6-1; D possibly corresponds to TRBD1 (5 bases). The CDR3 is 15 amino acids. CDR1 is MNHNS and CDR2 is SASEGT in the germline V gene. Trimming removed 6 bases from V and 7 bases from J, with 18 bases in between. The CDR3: CASSAGGGKSEKLFF. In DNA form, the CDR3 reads TGTGCCAGCAGCGCCGGGGGGGGGAAGAGTGAAAAACTGTTTTTT.

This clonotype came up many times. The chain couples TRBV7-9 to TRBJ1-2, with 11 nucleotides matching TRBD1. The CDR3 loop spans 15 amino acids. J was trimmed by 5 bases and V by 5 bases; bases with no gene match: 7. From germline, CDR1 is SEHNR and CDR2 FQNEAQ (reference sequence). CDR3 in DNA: TGTGCCAGCAGCCCAGGACAGGGGGCCCGGTATGGCTACACCTTC. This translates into CASSPGQGARYGYTF.

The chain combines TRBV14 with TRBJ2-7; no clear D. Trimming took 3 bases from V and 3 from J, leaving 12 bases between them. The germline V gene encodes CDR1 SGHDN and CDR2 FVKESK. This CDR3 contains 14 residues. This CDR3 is CASSHGASRYEQYF. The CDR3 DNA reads TGTGCCAGCAGCCATGGAGCAAGTCGCTACGAGCAGTACTTC. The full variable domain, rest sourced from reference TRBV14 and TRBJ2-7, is EAGVTQFPSHSVIEKGQTVTLRCDPISGHDNLYWYRRVMGKEIKFLLHFVKESKQDESGMPNNRFLAERTGGTYSTLKVQPAELEDSGVYFCASSHGASRYEQYFGPGTRLTVT.